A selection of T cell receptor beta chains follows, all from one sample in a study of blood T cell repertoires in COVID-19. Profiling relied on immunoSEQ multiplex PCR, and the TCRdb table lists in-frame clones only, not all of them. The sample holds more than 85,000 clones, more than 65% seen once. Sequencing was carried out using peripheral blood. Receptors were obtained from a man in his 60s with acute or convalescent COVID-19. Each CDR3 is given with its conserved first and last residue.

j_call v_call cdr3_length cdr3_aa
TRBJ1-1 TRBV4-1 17 CASSQDFPGAGNTEAFF
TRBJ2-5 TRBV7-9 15 CASSRGVSFQETQYF
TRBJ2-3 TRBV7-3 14 CARATGGDGDTQYF
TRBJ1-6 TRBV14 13 CASSQDFSSPLHF
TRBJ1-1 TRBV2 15 CASKGTGGRNTEAFF
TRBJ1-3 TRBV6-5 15 CASSATGLGGNTIYF
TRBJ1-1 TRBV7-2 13 CASRHGGAGEAFF
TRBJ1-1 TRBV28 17 CASSFISTRGLNTEAFF
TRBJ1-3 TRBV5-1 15 CASSKDRSSGNTIYF
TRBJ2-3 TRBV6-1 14 CASSEMTRRDTQYF
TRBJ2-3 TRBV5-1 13 CASSLTTSGTQYF
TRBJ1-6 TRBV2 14 CASTRVADNSPLHF
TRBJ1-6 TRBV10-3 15 CAISGGQGNNSPLHF
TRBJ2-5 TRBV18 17 CASSPRNRDRGQETQYF
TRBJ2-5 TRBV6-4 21 CASSDKPGLAGVGRYQETQYF
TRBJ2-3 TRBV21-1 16 CASSYRRGAVTDTQYF
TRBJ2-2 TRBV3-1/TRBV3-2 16 CASSPFSGGANGELFF
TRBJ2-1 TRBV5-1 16 CASSLPLAGGYNEQFF
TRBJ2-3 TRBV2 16 CASSGVERGSTDTQYF
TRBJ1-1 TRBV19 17 CASSLRGGRAGVTEAFF
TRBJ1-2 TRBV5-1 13 CASSSGQGDGYTF
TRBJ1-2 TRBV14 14 CASSQTPGAGGYTF
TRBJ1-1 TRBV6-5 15 CASSDSGQGRTEAFF
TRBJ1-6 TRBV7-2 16 CASSLDQPGSRSPLHF
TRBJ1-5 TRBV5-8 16 CASSTGTGVQNQPQHF